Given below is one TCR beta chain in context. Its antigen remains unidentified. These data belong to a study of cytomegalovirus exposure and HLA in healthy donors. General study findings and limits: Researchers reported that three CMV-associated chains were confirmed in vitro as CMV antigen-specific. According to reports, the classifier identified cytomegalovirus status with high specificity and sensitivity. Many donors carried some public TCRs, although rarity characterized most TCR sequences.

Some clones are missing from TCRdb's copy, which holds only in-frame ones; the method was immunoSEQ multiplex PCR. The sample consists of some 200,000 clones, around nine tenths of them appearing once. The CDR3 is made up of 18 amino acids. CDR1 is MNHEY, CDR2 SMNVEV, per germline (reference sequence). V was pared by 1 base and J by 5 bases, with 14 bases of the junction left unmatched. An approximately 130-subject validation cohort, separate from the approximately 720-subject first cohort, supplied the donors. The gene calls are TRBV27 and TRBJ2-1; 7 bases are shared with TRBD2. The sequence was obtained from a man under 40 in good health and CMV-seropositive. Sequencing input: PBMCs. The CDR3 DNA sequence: TGTGCCAGCAGTTTATTCCTCCCAAGCGGGGTTGGTGACAATGAGCAGTTCTTC. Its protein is CASSLFLPSGVGDNEQFF.